This T cell receptor beta chain was found in a study of shared clonotypes between healthy human individuals. TCRdb's copy holds only in-frame clones and misses some; the assay was immunoSEQ multiplex PCR. Counted here are more than 400,000 clones, around 95% occurring once; the ten biggest clones make up under 0.065%. CDR3 length: 16 amino acids. Germline loops: CDR1 SGHAT, CDR2 FQNNGV. After removal of 4 bases from V and 2 bases from J, the junction contained 8 bases not matched to a gene. The TCR was taken from a woman aged 25 to 45 in good health. Sequenced input: naive CD4+ T cells sorted from blood. Subset reported: CD45RA+ positively selected. The chain uses TRBV11-2 and TRBJ1-3; 7 bases map to TRBD1. The CDR3: CASSSTGRGAGNTIYF. For the CDR3, the DNA is TGTGCCAGCAGCTCGACAGGGAGAGGGGCTGGAAACACCATATATTTT.